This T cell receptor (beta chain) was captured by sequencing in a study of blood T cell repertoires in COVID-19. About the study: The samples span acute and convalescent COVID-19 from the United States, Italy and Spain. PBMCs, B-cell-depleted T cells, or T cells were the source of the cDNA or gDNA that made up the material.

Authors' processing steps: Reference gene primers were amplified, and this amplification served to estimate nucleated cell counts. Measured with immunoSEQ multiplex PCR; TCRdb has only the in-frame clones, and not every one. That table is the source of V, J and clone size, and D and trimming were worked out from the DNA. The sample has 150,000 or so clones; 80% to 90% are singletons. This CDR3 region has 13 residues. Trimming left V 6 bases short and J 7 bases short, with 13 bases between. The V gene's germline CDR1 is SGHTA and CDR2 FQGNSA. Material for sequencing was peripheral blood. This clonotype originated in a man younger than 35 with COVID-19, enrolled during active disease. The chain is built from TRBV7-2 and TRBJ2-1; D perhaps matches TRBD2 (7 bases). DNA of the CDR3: TGTGCCAGCAGTCCCGGGGGGCTGAATGAGCAGTTCTTC. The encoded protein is CASSPGGLNEQFF.